Each of the 8 T cell receptor beta chains below was sequenced from the same sample in a study of CD8+ T cells in alopecia areata. Treatment denoted: oral pan-JAK inhibitor, 5-10 mg twice daily. RNA extraction and reverse transcription yielded cDNA as sequencing template. Profiling relied on immunoSEQ multiplex PCR, and the TCRdb table lists in-frame clones only, not all of them. The sample contains more than 90,000 clones, around 53% of which appear only once. Specimen: CD8+ T cells sorted from blood, collected at week 24, from a patient treated with tofacitinib. Receptors originate from a human donor with alopecia areata.

The chain employs TRBV2 and TRBJ1-1, with D perhaps TRBD1 (6 bases). Germline V lookup: CDR1 SNHLY, CDR2 FYNNEI. This CDR3 has 15 residues. Trimming removed 7 bases from V and 5 bases from J, with 20 bases in between. CDR3 DNA: TGTGCCAGCATCCTCCGGCCAGGGGTTGAGACTGAAGCTTTCTTT. It yields the protein CASILRPGVETEAFF.

The rearrangement uses TRBV25-1 and TRBJ1-1; D uncertain. In germline, CDR1 is MGHDK, CDR2 SYGVNS. CDR3 length equals 12 residues. Trimming stripped 3 bases from V and 3 bases from J, with 5 bases between. The CDR3 loop reads CASSDSDTEAFF. For the CDR3, the DNA is TGTGCCAGCAGTGACTCGGACACTGAAGCTTTCTTT.

The rearrangement joins TRBV4-2 to TRBJ2-3; D gene ambiguous. The germline V gene encodes CDR1 LGHNA and CDR2 YNFKEQ. V lost 0 bases and J lost 0, with 4 bases in between. The CDR3 contains 14 residues. CDR3 in amino acids: CASSQEDSTDTQYF. CDR3 nucleotide sequence: TGTGCCAGCAGCCAAGAGGACAGCACAGATACGCAGTATTTT.

This rearrangement joins TRBV7-2 to TRBJ2-1; TRBD2 agrees at 14 bases. J lost 12 bases, V lost 5 bases, and 15 bases had no gene match. The germline V gene encodes CDR1 SGHTA and CDR2 FQGNSA. The CDR3 contains 17 residues. CDR3 loop: CASSPRAPTSGGAPQFF. The CDR3 region has the DNA TGTGCCAGCAGCCCCCGGGCCCCGACTAGCGGGGGGGCCCCGCAGTTCTTC.

V is TRBV23-1 and J is TRBJ1-2; D is possibly TRBD1 (5 bases). TRBV23-1 counts as an open reading frame of uncertain function. CDR3 length: 14 residues. V gave up 2 bases and J gave up 6 bases, with 13 bases separating them. CDR3 bases: TGCGCCAGCAGTCAACACCAGGGTTTGGATGGCTACACCTTC. It codes for CASSQHQGLDGYTF.

This chain's CDR3 is CASSSQLAGVLYEQYF. As DNA, the CDR3 is TGTGCCAGCAGCTCACAACTAGCGGGGGTTCTCTACGAGCAGTACTTC. The V gene is TRBV13, the J gene TRBJ2-7, with 11 nucleotides matching TRBD2. The V and J ends lost 4 bases and 3 bases, in that order; junction bases with no gene match: 8. The germline V gene encodes CDR1 PRHDT and CDR2 FYEKMQ (reference sequence). The CDR3 spans 16 residues.

The chain is built from TRBV2 and TRBJ2-7; D call uncertain. There are 13 residues in the CDR3. The germline V and J ends were trimmed by 7 bases and 2 bases, with 12 bases remaining between them. Looked up from germline, CDR1 is SNHLY and CDR2 is FYNNEI. CDR3 DNA sequence: TGTGCCAGCAATGAGATCGGAACCTACGAGCAGTACTTC. Encoded protein: CASNEIGTYEQYF.

This chain links TRBV6-5 with TRBJ2-6; D is ambiguous. Germline CDR1 MNHEY, CDR2 SVGAGI. The CDR3 has 14 amino acids. Trimming removed 5 bases from V and 2 bases from J, with 7 bases in between. The DNA of the CDR3 is TGTGCCAGCAGTGAAGGTACTGGGGCCAACGTCCTGACTTTC. Protein product: CASSEGTGANVLTF.